What follows describes a single T cell receptor beta chain. Its antigen remains unknown. Germline-derived CDR1 and CDR2 are SGHTA and FQGNSA. This CDR3 region has 15 residues. The ends lost 5 bases at V and 8 bases at J; junction bases unmatched: 9. The investigators reverse transcribed all of the isolated RNA, so they sequenced expressed TCRB transcripts. Some clones are missing from TCRdb's copy, which holds only in-frame ones; the method was immunoSEQ multiplex PCR. The sample yields 200,000 to 250,000 clones, around 68% seen once. These data belong to a study of beta chain features in type 1 diabetes. Study-wide results and limits: A greater similarity of naive, central memory and Treg TCRB repertoires was seen among patients than among healthy donors.

Sequencing was performed on naive CD4+ T cells from blood. The TCR was taken from a man younger than 40 in good health. V gene TRBV7-2 combines with J gene TRBJ1-6, with TRBD1 matching 7 bases. As DNA, the CDR3 is TGTGCCAGCAGCCCCTCGGGACAGCTTTATTCACCCCTCCACTTT. It is translated as CASSPSGQLYSPLHF.